The 16 T cell receptor beta chains reported below all come from one sample, sequenced in a study of Ad26.COV2.S vaccination and SARS-CoV-2 variants. Treatment of the sample: about 20 received Ad26.COV2.S at low or high dose, single or two shots; 5 received placebo; per-sample allocation not given. Collection of the samples took place on day 63 after the first injection of vaccine or placebo. Libraries were prepared by immunoSEQ multiplex PCR; TCRdb keeps only in-frame clonotypes and omits some of them. The table shows about 330,000 clones, with 90% occurring only once. Sequences were derived from peripheral blood, sampled in a trial of Ad26.COV2.S vaccine versus placebo. The receptors originated from a person between 18 and 65 years old who received the Ad26.COV2.S COVID-19 vaccine or a placebo.

The rearrangement uses TRBV7-3 and TRBJ1-1; D is perhaps TRBD1 (5 bases). The germline V gene encodes CDR1 SGHTA and CDR2 FQGTGA. The V and J ends lost 4 bases and 1 base respectively, with 16 bases between them. The CDR3 extends over 16 amino acids. CDR3 sequence reads: CASSSTDPTGNTEAFF. Written as DNA, the CDR3 is TGTGCCAGCAGCTCTACAGACCCCACAGGGAACACTGAAGCTTTCTTT. The entire variable domain, with the rest obtained from reference TRBV7-3 and TRBJ1-1, is as follows: GAGVSQTPSNKVTEKGKYVELRCDPISGHTALYWYRQSLGQGPEFLIYFQGTGAADDSGLPNDRFFAVRPEGSVSTLKIQRTERGDSAVYLCASSSTDPTGNTEAFFGQGTRLTVV.

This clone was recorded many times. CDR3 sequence: CASSLSTGENTEAFF. The CDR3 DNA sequence: TGTGCCAGCAGCCTCTCGACAGGGGAGAACACTGAAGCTTTCTTT. The genes are TRBV7-9 and TRBJ1-1, with 8 bases matching TRBD1. V was pared by 5 bases and J by 1 base, with 6 bases of the junction left unmatched. CDR1 is SEHNR, CDR2 FQNEAQ, per germline (reference sequence). The CDR3 length is 15 residues.

The chain recombines TRBV4-3 with TRBJ2-7, with D possibly being TRBD2 (6 bases). Per the germline V gene, CDR1 is LGHNA and CDR2 is YSLEER. The CDR3 is 15 residues long. Trimming stripped 0 bases from V and 4 bases from J, with 13 bases between. The CDR3 sequence: CASSQDLGGVYEQYF. DNA of the CDR3: TGCGCCAGCAGCCAAGATCTCGGAGGGGTATACGAGCAGTACTTC.

The gene calls are TRBV4-3 and TRBJ1-1, with 7 bases lining up with TRBD1. Trimming cost V 2 bases and J 4 bases; bases outside gene matches: 7. CDR1 is LGHNA, CDR2 YSLEER, per germline. CDR3 length: 15 amino acids. The DNA of the CDR3 is TGCGCCAGCAGCCAAAAGACAGGGATATTCACTGAAGCTTTCTTT. The encoded protein is CASSQKTGIFTEAFF.

This clone appeared a single time. V gene TRBV5-1 combines with J gene TRBJ1-1; no clear D. The CDR3 sequence is 16 residues long. Germline CDR1 reads SGHRS; CDR2 reads YFSETQ. The ends were cut back, 2 bases at V and 0 bases at J, with 14 bases in the middle. The CDR3 region is CASSLIVSGMNTEAFF. The CDR3 DNA sequence: TGCGCCAGCAGCTTAATTGTTTCGGGAATGAACACTGAAGCTTTCTTT.

The V call is TRBV6-5, the J call TRBJ2-1; 8 nucleotides match TRBD2. The CDR3 runs to 14 residues. Germline CDR1 is MNHEY and CDR2 is SVGAGI. V was pared by 8 bases and J by 12 bases, with 15 bases of the junction left unmatched. CDR3 sequence reads: CASSGGLGPLVQFF. CDR3 sequence (DNA): TGTGCCAGCTCTGGGGGACTAGGGCCACTTGTGCAGTTCTTC.

The rearrangement links TRBV28 to TRBJ2-7; no definite D call. The germline CDR1 and CDR2 sequences are MDHEN and SYDVKM. V was trimmed by 5 bases and J by 3 bases, leaving 11 bases between them. The CDR3 contains 13 residues. This chain's CDR3 is CASSISRFYEQYV. The CDR3 DNA reads TGTGCCAGCAGTATATCCCGATTCTACGAGCAGTACGTC.

The V gene is TRBV28, the J gene TRBJ2-3; 8 bases fit TRBD2. The junction had 4 bases not matched to a gene; V was cut back by 2 bases and J by 0 bases. Germline CDR1 reads MDHEN; CDR2 reads SYDVKM. CDR3 size: 16 residues. The CDR3 loop is CASSLISGASTDTQYF. In DNA, the CDR3 is TGTGCCAGCAGTTTAATTAGCGGGGCTAGCACAGATACGCAGTATTTT.

The table lists this clone with a few counts. The rearrangement joins TRBV29-1 to TRBJ2-1; D is uncertain. Trimming shortened V by 4 bases and J by 6 bases, and 7 bases separated the two germline ends. Germline loops: CDR1 SQVTM, CDR2 ANQGSEA. The CDR3 is made up of 11 amino acids. CDR3 sequence (DNA): TGCAGCGTTGCAACAGTCAATGAGCAGTTCTTC. It codes for CSVATVNEQFF.

Concerning this clone itself: At the DNA level, this CDR3 is encoded by other sequences in the same sample as well. The V and J genes are TRBV18 and TRBJ1-1; no clear D. The germline V gene has CDR1 KGHSH and CDR2 LQKENI. V was cut by 4 bases and J by 1 base, with 10 bases left in between. The CDR3 is 14 residues long. The CDR3 DNA is TGTGCCAGCTCACTGTCCGGGCCGAACACTGAAGCTTTCTTT. It specifies CASSLSGPNTEAFF.

The gene calls are TRBV30 and TRBJ2-2; D might be TRBD1 or TRBD2, each matching 5 bases. This CDR3 is 17 amino acids long. Germline V gene sequence: CDR1 GTSNPN, CDR2 SVGIG (reference sequence). The germline V and J ends were trimmed by 3 bases and 8 bases, with 25 bases remaining between them. The CDR3, as DNA: TGTGCCTGGAGGCCCCCGGGGACGTACCAAGATCCGGGGGAGCTGTTTTTT. Protein sequence: CAWRPPGTYQDPGELFF.

The chain combines TRBV3-1 (or the pseudogene TRBV3-2) with TRBJ2-7; 11 positions match TRBD2. V was pared by 5 bases and J by 3 bases, with 3 bases of the junction left unmatched. This CDR3 is built from 14 residues. Per germline, CDR1 LGHDT and CDR2 YNNKEL (reference sequence). In DNA form, the CDR3 reads TGTGCCAGCAGCGGGACTAGCGGACACTACGAGCAGTACTTC. This gives the protein CASSGTSGHYEQYF.

The chain has TRBV7-8 and TRBJ1-2; D might be TRBD1 (6 bases). The CDR3 spans 13 residues. The V and J ends lost 5 bases and 8 bases respectively, with 15 bases between them. From germline, CDR1 is SGHVS and CDR2 FQNEAQ. CDR3 sequence: CASSRQEGGGYTF. In nucleotides, the CDR3 is TGTGCCAGCAGCCGACAGGAGGGAGGGGGCTACACCTTC.

V usage is TRBV3-1 (or the pseudogene TRBV3-2) and J usage is TRBJ2-3, with a possible D match to TRBD2 (6 bases). This CDR3 contains 15 residues. Trimming left V 2 bases short and J 4 bases short, with 13 bases between. Germline loops: CDR1 LGHDT, CDR2 YNNKEL (reference sequence). The CDR3 nucleotides are TGTGCCAGCAGCCAATATAACGGGGGATCAGATACGCAGTATTTT. This encodes CASSQYNGGSDTQYF.

This chain connects TRBV5-1 to TRBJ1-3, with D perhaps TRBD1 (5 bases). The CDR3 is 16 amino acids. Germline CDR1 SGHRS, CDR2 YFSETQ. V shed 2 bases and J shed 0 bases, with 12 bases lying between them. CDR3 DNA: TGCGCCAGCAGCTTTTGGGACGGCCGCTCTGGAAACACCATATATTTT. It yields the protein CASSFWDGRSGNTIYF.

This chain connects TRBV29-1 to TRBJ1-1; D remains ambiguous. The CDR3 runs 13 residues. Deletions cut 4 bases from V and 4 bases from J, with 13 bases between. Germline CDR1 SQVTM, CDR2 ANQGSEA. The CDR3 DNA reads as TGCAGCGTTGGGCCGGGTGCGGGCACTGAAGCTTTCTTT. Residues: CSVGPGAGTEAFF.